A selection of T cell receptor beta chains follows, all from one sample in a study of T cells in Graves' hyperthyroidism and ophthalmopathy. TCRdb independently ran MiXCR on the multiplex PCR reads; one entry per CDR3 protein. The profile covers 200,000 to 300,000 distinct CDR3 sequences, with around 26% appearing a single time and about a third taken by the ten largest. Specimen: blood. Source of these receptors: a woman in her thirties or forties with Graves' ophthalmopathy. The CDR3 runs from the conserved cysteine through the conserved F or W. A D gene is named only where the DNA matches it firmly. Size tells how often a clone was seen (once, few, many) or the class of an expanded clone, and some rows leave it out.

CDR3: CASSYSMGSNQPQHF
DNA: TGTGCCAGCAGTTACTCGATGGGTAGCAATCAGCCCCAGCATTTT
J: TRBJ1-5
length: 15
size: many
D: NA
V: TRBV6-5

CDR3: CASNEFGGNYGYTF
DNA: TGTGCCAGTAACGAGTTCGGGGGTAACTATGGCTACACCTTC
J: TRBJ1-2
length: 14
size: NA
D: NA
V: TRBV19

CDR3: CACGQGAMETQYF
DNA: TGTGCCTGCGGACAGGGGGCTATGGAGACCCAGTACTTC
J: TRBJ2-5
length: 13
size: NA
D: TRBD1
V: TRBV6-1

CDR3: CASSLIAGTGEQYF
DNA: TGTGCCAGCAGTCTCATAGCGGGAACGGGCGAGCAGTACTTC
J: TRBJ2-7
length: 14
size: NA
D: TRBD2
V: TRBV28

CDR3: CATSDSSGRRDGYTF
DNA: TGTGCCACCAGTGATTCGTCAGGTAGGAGGGATGGCTACACCTTC
J: TRBJ1-2
length: 15
size: many
D: NA
V: TRBV24-1

CDR3: CASSPGRFLGPQHF
DNA: TGTGCCAGCAGCCCGGGGAGATTTTTGGGGCCCCAGCATTTT
J: TRBJ1-5
length: 14
size: many
D: NA
V: TRBV28

CDR3: CASSQAGSNTEAFF
DNA: TGTGCCAGCAGCCAAGCAGGGTCGAACACTGAAGCTTTCTTT
J: TRBJ1-1
length: 14
size: many
D: NA
V: TRBV4-2

CDR3: CSVENPSGREESQYF
DNA: TGCAGCGTTGAAAACCCTAGCGGGAGGGAAGAGTCCCAGTACTTC
J: TRBJ2-5
length: 15
size: NA
D: TRBD2
V: TRBV29-1

CDR3: CACSLPGTGGTEAFF
DNA: TGTGCCTGCAGTTTACCCGGGACAGGGGGGACTGAAGCTTTCTTT
J: TRBJ1-1
length: 15
size: many
D: TRBD1
V: TRBV12-3/TRBV12-4

CDR3: CASSQTGGLGNQPQHF
DNA: TGTGCCAGCAGTCAGACAGGGGGCTTGGGCAATCAGCCCCAGCATTTT
J: TRBJ1-5
length: 16
size: many
D: TRBD1
V: TRBV28

CDR3: CSAKLGQGSNQPQHF
DNA: TGCAGTGCTAAGCTAGGACAGGGCAGCAATCAGCCCCAGCATTTT
J: TRBJ1-5
length: 15
size: many
D: TRBD1
V: TRBV20-1

CDR3: CASSLARQGRETQYF
DNA: TGTGCCAGCAGCTTAGCAAGGCAGGGGAGAGAGACCCAGTACTTC
J: TRBJ2-5
length: 15
size: many
D: NA
V: TRBV7-9

CDR3: CASSGQEGTEAFF
DNA: TGTGCCAGCAGTGGACAGGAGGGGACTGAAGCTTTCTTT
J: TRBJ1-1
length: 13
size: NA
D: NA
V: TRBV6-1

CDR3: CASSMGPVGTGTNEQYF
DNA: TGTGCCAGTAGTATGGGGCCCGTTGGGACAGGGACGAACGAGCAGTACTTC
J: TRBJ2-7
length: 17
size: many
D: TRBD1
V: TRBV19

CDR3: CASSPGGGARGYTF
DNA: TGTGCCAGCAGCCCCGGCGGGGGGGCGCGTGGCTACACCTTT
J: TRBJ1-2
length: 14
size: NA
D: NA
V: TRBV7-9

CDR3: CASDRGLNYGYTF
DNA: TGTGCCAGCGACAGGGGGCTAAACTATGGCTACACCTTC
J: TRBJ1-2
length: 13
size: NA
D: TRBD1
V: TRBV28

CDR3: CASTPTGIGGELFF
DNA: TGTGCCAGCACCCCGACAGGGATCGGCGGGGAGCTGTTTTTT
J: TRBJ2-2
length: 14
size: many
D: TRBD1
V: TRBV2

CDR3: CASSLQSPNTEAFF
DNA: TGTGCCAGCAGTTTACAGAGCCCAAACACTGAAGCTTTCTTT
J: TRBJ1-1
length: 14
size: many
D: NA
V: TRBV12-3/TRBV12-4

CDR3: CASSPPSGGNTGELFF
DNA: TGTGCCAGCAGCCCGCCTAGCGGGGGAAACACCGGGGAGCTGTTTTTT
J: TRBJ2-2
length: 16
size: many
D: TRBD2
V: TRBV11-2

CDR3: CASSIPRTVAYEQYF
DNA: TGTGCCAGCAGTATTCCTCGGACGGTGGCCTACGAGCAGTACTTC
J: TRBJ2-7
length: 15
size: many
D: NA
V: TRBV28

CDR3: CASSLATVAKNIQYF
DNA: TGTGCCAGCAGCTTAGCAACGGTAGCCAAAAACATTCAGTACTTC
J: TRBJ2-4
length: 15
size: many
D: NA
V: TRBV11-2

CDR3: CASSTGAWVEQYF
DNA: TGTGCCAGCTCAACAGGGGCATGGGTCGAGCAGTACTTC
J: TRBJ2-7
length: 13
size: many
D: TRBD1
V: TRBV7-9

CDR3: CASSLFSSGAGEQYF
DNA: TGTGCCAGCAGTTTATTTTCTAGCGGGGCTGGTGAGCAGTACTTC
J: TRBJ2-7
length: 15
size: many
D: TRBD2
V: TRBV28

CDR3: CASSQSGRAPEQYF
DNA: TGTGCCAGCAGTCAGAGCGGGAGGGCCCCCGAGCAGTACTTC
J: TRBJ2-7
length: 14
size: many
D: TRBD2
V: TRBV7-2

CDR3: CASSLTGLFGYEQYF
DNA: TGTGCCAGCAGCCTCACGGGACTATTCGGCTACGAGCAGTACTTC
J: TRBJ2-7
length: 15
size: many
D: TRBD2
V: TRBV4-2

CDR3: CASIQGLSYYEQYF
DNA: TGTGCCAGCATCCAGGGACTATCTTACTACGAGCAGTACTTC
J: TRBJ2-7
length: 14
size: many
D: TRBD2
V: TRBV6-2/TRBV6-3

CDR3: CASSLKGTGIYEQYF
DNA: TGTGCCAGCAGTTTAAAAGGGACAGGGATCTACGAGCAGTACTTC
J: TRBJ2-7
length: 15
size: NA
D: TRBD1
V: TRBV28

CDR3: CASSPPANSGANVLTF
DNA: TGTGCCAGCTCACCACCAGCTAACTCTGGGGCCAACGTCCTGACTTTC
J: TRBJ2-6
length: 16
size: NA
D: NA
V: TRBV18

CDR3: CASSQDEASGSVADTGELFF
DNA: TGCGCCAGCAGCCAAGATGAGGCTAGCGGGAGTGTGGCTGACACCGGGGAGCTGTTTTTT
J: TRBJ2-2
length: 20
size: few
D: TRBD2
V: TRBV4-1

CDR3: CASSFGGLAKNIQYF
DNA: TGTGCCAGCAGTTTTGGGGGACTAGCCAAAAACATTCAGTACTTC
J: TRBJ2-4
length: 15
size: many
D: NA
V: TRBV12-3/TRBV12-4

CDR3: CASSSPVNTEAFF
DNA: TGTGCCAGCAGCTCCCCCGTGAACACTGAAGCTTTCTTT
J: TRBJ1-1
length: 13
size: many
D: NA
V: TRBV5-5

CDR3: CASSLGRPPVSEQYF
DNA: TGTGCCAGCAGCTTAGGGCGTCCCCCGGTGAGCGAGCAGTACTTC
J: TRBJ2-7
length: 15
size: many
D: NA
V: TRBV7-2

CDR3: CASRRTGNDYEQYF
DNA: TGTGCCAGCCGTCGGACGGGCAATGACTACGAGCAGTACTTC
J: TRBJ2-7
length: 14
size: NA
D: NA
V: TRBV6-1

CDR3: CASSLMAVSQETQYF
DNA: TGTGCCAGCAGCTTAATGGCAGTTTCTCAAGAGACCCAGTACTTC
J: TRBJ2-5
length: 15
size: many
D: NA
V: TRBV7-2

CDR3: CASSIRDRGGYEQYF
DNA: TGTGCCAGTAGTATAAGGGACCGTGGAGGATACGAGCAGTACTTC
J: TRBJ2-7
length: 15
size: many
D: NA
V: TRBV19

CDR3: CASSRQLTLF
DNA: TGTGCCAGCAGTCGGCAGCTTACCCTTTTT
J: TRBJ1-1
length: 10
size: many
D: NA
V: TRBV28

CDR3: CASSLEGNDNQPQHF
DNA: TGTGCCAGCAGTTTAGAGGGGAACGACAATCAGCCCCAGCATTTT
J: TRBJ1-5
length: 15
size: many
D: NA
V: TRBV12-3/TRBV12-4

CDR3: CATSDAGRDRSHPQHF
DNA: TGTGCCACCAGTGACGCTGGCCGGGACAGGTCTCATCCCCAGCATTTT
J: TRBJ1-5
length: 16
size: many
D: TRBD1
V: TRBV24-1

CDR3: CASSVSTGGGGYGYTF
DNA: TGCGCCAGCAGCGTCTCGACAGGGGGCGGAGGCTATGGCTACACCTTC
J: TRBJ1-2
length: 16
size: NA
D: TRBD1
V: TRBV5-1

CDR3: CASTKQETQYF
DNA: TGCGCCAGCACCAAACAAGAGACCCAGTACTTC
J: TRBJ2-5
length: 11
size: many
D: NA
V: TRBV5-1

CDR3: CASREMDEQYF
DNA: TGTGCCAGCAGGGAGATGGACGAGCAGTACTTC
J: TRBJ2-7
length: 11
size: NA
D: NA
V: TRBV28

CDR3: CASSASGTTYEQYF
DNA: TGTGCCAGCAGCGCCAGTGGGACGACCTACGAGCAGTACTTC
J: TRBJ2-7
length: 14
size: many
D: NA
V: TRBV7-9

CDR3: CASSPSGAPLETQYF
DNA: TGTGCCAGCAGCCCGTCTGGAGCACCCCTAGAGACCCAGTACTTC
J: TRBJ2-5
length: 15
size: NA
D: NA
V: TRBV7-2

CDR3: CASSSAVETQYF
DNA: TGTGCCAGCAGCTCAGCGGTGGAGACCCAGTACTTC
J: TRBJ2-5
length: 12
size: many
D: NA
V: TRBV11-2

CDR3: CASSRSGREYEQYF
DNA: TGTGCCAGCAGTCGTAGCGGGAGGGAATACGAGCAGTACTTC
J: TRBJ2-7
length: 14
size: many
D: TRBD2
V: TRBV11-2

CDR3: CAWTSVPGNEQFF
DNA: TGTGCCTGGACCTCCGTACCGGGAAATGAGCAGTTCTTC
J: TRBJ2-1
length: 13
size: many
D: NA
V: TRBV30

CDR3: CASSQVGGPEQYF
DNA: TGCGCCAGCAGCCAAGTAGGAGGTCCCGAGCAGTACTTC
J: TRBJ2-7
length: 13
size: NA
D: NA
V: TRBV4-1

CDR3: CSVMGGDYEQYF
DNA: TGCAGCGTTATGGGAGGGGACTACGAGCAGTACTTC
J: TRBJ2-7
length: 12
size: many
D: TRBD2
V: TRBV29-1

CDR3: CASRQENEQYF
DNA: TGTGCCAGTAGACAGGAGAACGAGCAGTACTTC
J: TRBJ2-7
length: 11
size: NA
D: NA
V: TRBV19

CDR3: CASMAGEDYGYTF
DNA: TGTGCCAGCATGGCAGGGGAGGACTATGGCTACACCTTC
J: TRBJ1-2
length: 13
size: NA
D: NA
V: TRBV6-4

CDR3: CASSPPPPGELFF
DNA: TGTGCCAGCAGTCCCCCCCCTCCCGGGGAGCTGTTTTTT
J: TRBJ2-2
length: 13
size: few
D: NA
V: TRBV28

CDR3: CASSPRGQRDSTEAFF
DNA: TGTGCCAGCAGTCCCCGGGGTCAACGGGACAGCACTGAAGCTTTCTTT
J: TRBJ1-1
length: 16
size: many
D: TRBD1
V: TRBV12-3/TRBV12-4

CDR3: CASSGDRGSYEQYF
DNA: TGTGCCAGCAGTGGGGACAGGGGAAGCTACGAGCAGTACTTC
J: TRBJ2-7
length: 14
size: NA
D: TRBD1
V: TRBV6-1

CDR3: CASSATGTTNTEAFF
DNA: TGTGCCAGCAGCGCGACCGGGACAACGAACACTGAAGCTTTCTTT
J: TRBJ1-1
length: 15
size: many
D: NA
V: TRBV9

CDR3: CASSPRALSLEQYF
DNA: TGTGCCAGCAGTCCTCGGGCTCTTTCCCTCGAGCAGTACTTC
J: TRBJ2-7
length: 14
size: once
D: NA
V: TRBV28

CDR3: CASSLWASGKETQYF
DNA: TGTGCCAGCAGTTTATGGGCTAGCGGTAAAGAGACCCAGTACTTC
J: TRBJ2-5
length: 15
size: many
D: TRBD2
V: TRBV12-3/TRBV12-4

CDR3: CASSQGASGRPRAYEQYF
DNA: TGTGCCAGCAGCCAAGGGGCTAGCGGGAGGCCAAGGGCCTACGAGCAGTACTTC
J: TRBJ2-7
length: 18
size: NA
D: TRBD2
V: TRBV12-3/TRBV12-4